The next 19 T cell receptor beta chains were all read from a single sample in a study of blood T cell repertoires in COVID-19 (dated by TCRdb to the early 2020s). Preparation of the library involved the immunoSEQ multiplex PCR assay. TCRdb mirrors the immuneACCESS table, restricted to in-frame sequences. Some clones are absent from its copies; in checked studies, under half trace to an unresolved V gene, and the reason for the others is unknown. For this sample there are some 200,000 clones; approximately 85% appear just once. The top ten hold approximately 8% of the sample. The sequencing sample was made of peripheral blood. These receptor sequences come from a woman aged 50 to 60 with active or convalescent COVID-19.

The J gene is TRBJ2-5, the V gene TRBV3-1 (or the pseudogene TRBV3-2), with D possibly matching TRBD2 (6 bases). Trimming removed 3 bases from V and 3 bases from J, with 11 bases in between. The V gene's germline CDR1 is LGHDT and CDR2 YNNKEL (reference sequence). This CDR3 region has 14 residues. The CDR3 sequence is CASSHLGGEETQYF. The CDR3 DNA sequence: TGTGCCAGCAGCCATTTAGGCGGGGAAGAGACCCAGTACTTC.

The genes are TRBV20-1 and TRBJ1-2; TRBD1 aligns across 8 bases. Germline loops: CDR1 DFQATT, CDR2 SNEGSKA (reference sequence). CDR3 length equals 10 residues. The CDR3: CGQGNYGYTF. DNA of the CDR3: TGCGGACAGGGAAACTATGGCTACACCTTC.

V is TRBV27 and J is TRBJ2-1; 14 nucleotides match TRBD2. V shed 5 bases, J shed 6 bases, and the junction held 15 bases outside the gene matches. CDR1 MNHEY and CDR2 SMNVEV come from the germline V gene (reference sequence). This CDR3 is built from 19 residues. The CDR3 sequence: CASSLLSTSGGAGGNEQFF. Here the CDR3 DNA reads TGTGCCAGCAGTCTCCTCTCGACTAGCGGGGGGGCAGGTGGCAATGAGCAGTTCTTC.

This chain joins TRBV7-2 and TRBJ1-6; 8 nucleotides align to TRBD1. Germline loops: CDR1 SGHTA, CDR2 FQGNSA. CDR3 length: 15 amino acids. J lost 7 bases, V lost 3 bases, and 5 bases had no gene match. The CDR3 nucleotides are TGTGCCAGCAGCTTGGTCACAGGGGGAAATTCACCCCTCCACTTT. Translation: CASSLVTGGNSPLHF.

This sequence joins TRBV28 and TRBJ2-7; possible D gene TRBD1, 5 bases. CDR1 and CDR2 from the germline V gene are MDHEN and SYDVKM. The CDR3 is 14 amino acids. V was shortened by 4 bases and J by 0 bases, with 10 bases between the two germline ends. CDR3 DNA sequence: TGTGCCAGCAGTTCGTTCGACAGCTCCTACGAGCAGTACTTC. Translating gives CASSSFDSSYEQYF. Complete variable domain (other parts from reference TRBV28 and TRBJ2-7): DVKVTQSSRYLVKRTGEKVFLECVQDMDHENMFWYRQDPGLGLRLIYFSYDVKMKEKGDIPEGYSVSREKKERFSLILESASTNQTSMYLCASSSFDSSYEQYFGPGTRLTVT.

V is TRBV7-9 and J is TRBJ1-1; D ambiguous. The germline V and J ends were trimmed by 3 bases and 3 bases, with 8 bases remaining between them. CDR1 is SEHNR, CDR2 FQNEAQ, per germline (reference sequence). CDR3 length: 13 residues. The CDR3 DNA is TGTGCCAGCAGCTTTACGGGTGACACTGAAGCTTTCTTT. Protein sequence: CASSFTGDTEAFF.

The rearrangement uses TRBV12-3 or TRBV12-4 and TRBJ2-2, with TRBD1 identical over 9 bases. The CDR3 consists of 13 residues. Written as DNA, the CDR3 is TGTGCTTCAAGCCGGGACAGGGCCGGGGAGCTGTTTTTT. This codes for CASSRDRAGELFF.

This rearrangement joins TRBV6-5 to TRBJ1-4; tentative D call: TRBD1 (5 bases). This CDR3 spans 14 amino acids. Trimming shortened V by 8 bases and J by 0 bases, and 10 bases separated the two germline ends. CDR1 MNHEY and CDR2 SVGAGI come from the germline V gene. The CDR3 loop is CASCQGSTNEKLFF. CDR3 DNA sequence: TGTGCCAGCTGCCAGGGATCAACTAATGAAAAACTGTTTTTT.

The V and J genes are TRBV18 and TRBJ1-2; 8 bases agree with TRBD1. The junction had 2 bases not matched to a gene; V was cut back by 1 base and J by 1 base. This CDR3 comprises 15 residues. Germline-derived CDR1 and CDR2 are KGHSH and LQKENI. The CDR3 region has the DNA TGTGCCAGCTCACCACAGGGACAGGATAACTATGGCTACACCTTC. Protein: CASSPQGQDNYGYTF.

The chain couples TRBV6-5 to TRBJ1-1; TRBD1 might be the D (5 bases). Trimming took 7 bases from V and 4 from J, leaving 13 bases between them. CDR1 is MNHEY and CDR2 is SVGAGI in the germline V gene. This CDR3 has 13 amino acids. The CDR3 coding sequence is TGTGCCAGCAATCCCGGGGGGAGCACTGAAGCTTTCTTT. Translation gives CASNPGGSTEAFF.

This clone was recorded only once. This CDR3 is CAVLRDRVLSGANVLTF. The CDR3 DNA is TGTGCGGTACTCCGGGACAGGGTCCTCTCTGGGGCCAACGTCCTGACTTTC. The V gene is TRBV19, the J gene TRBJ2-6, with TRBD1 identical over 9 bases. CDR3 size: 17 residues. Germline lookup yields CDR1 LNHDA and CDR2 SQIVND (reference sequence).

Turning to this clone: Other DNA sequences in the sample encode the same CDR3. The chain joins TRBV10-3 to TRBJ2-5; no clear D gene. V shed 0 bases and J shed 5 bases, with 4 bases lying between them. Germline loops: CDR1 ENHRY, CDR2 SYGVKD. This CDR3 has 12 amino acids. CDR3 nucleotides: TGTGCCATCAGTGAGTCCAGGGAGACCCAGTACTTC. Its translation is CAISESRETQYF.

DNA of the CDR3: TGTGCCAGCAGCCAGAGGGATCTTGTCACTGAAGCTTTCTTT. It translates to CASSQRDLVTEAFF. This chain links TRBV3-1 (or the pseudogene TRBV3-2) with TRBJ1-1; D is unclear. Germline V gene sequence: CDR1 LGHDT, CDR2 YNNKEL (reference sequence). CDR3 size: 14 residues. V was cut by 3 bases and J by 4 bases, with 12 bases left in between.

This sequence joins TRBV30 and TRBJ2-7; 7 bases match TRBD1. This CDR3 contains 13 residues. The germline CDR1 and CDR2 sequences are GTSNPN and SVGIG (reference sequence). Losses at the gene ends were 0 bases for V and 3 bases for J; bases not matched to a gene: 2. The CDR3, as DNA: TGTGCCTGGAGTGTTCAGGGGGACTACGAGCAGTACTTC. Translated, it gives CAWSVQGDYEQYF. Filled out from reference TRBV30 and TRBJ2-7, the complete variable domain reads SQTIHQWPATLVQPVGSPLSLECTVEGTSNPNLYWYRQAAGRGLQLLFYSVGIGQISSEVPQNLSASRPQDRQFILSSKKLLLSDSGFYLCAWSVQGDYEQYFGPGTRLTVT.

The V and J genes are TRBV3-1 (or the pseudogene TRBV3-2) and TRBJ2-5; 8 bases match TRBD2. There are 17 residues in the CDR3. Germline CDR1 reads LGHDT; CDR2 reads YNNKEL (reference sequence). Losses at the gene ends were 1 base for V and 0 bases for J; bases not matched to a gene: 7. The CDR3 region is CASSQVPAGAYQETQYF. The CDR3 DNA follows: TGTGCCAGCAGCCAAGTTCCAGCGGGGGCGTACCAAGAGACCCAGTACTTC.

This clone was detected a few times. J is TRBJ2-5 and V is TRBV6-4, with D possibly TRBD1 on 6 matching bases. This CDR3 spans 17 amino acids. V dropped 7 bases and J dropped 1 base, with 22 bases sitting between them. Looked up from germline, CDR1 is MRHNA and CDR2 is SNTAGT. CDR3 DNA: TGTGCCAGCATTTTGAGGCTGGAGGACAGTTTCCAAGAGACCCAGTACTTC. Its translation is CASILRLEDSFQETQYF.

V and J are TRBV18 and TRBJ2-1, with D possibly matching TRBD1 (6 bases). V was cut by 3 bases and J by 1 base, with 7 bases left in between. The CDR3 has 14 residues. Germline CDR1 KGHSH, CDR2 LQKENI. The chain's CDR3 is CASSPDSSYNEQFF. The CDR3 coding sequence is TGTGCCAGCTCACCGGACAGTTCCTACAATGAGCAGTTCTTC. The variable domain in full, completed from reference TRBV18 and TRBJ2-1, reads NAGVMQNPRHLVRRRGQEARLRCSPMKGHSHVYWYRQLPEEGLKFMVYLQKENIIDESGMPKERFSAEFPKEGPSILRIQQVVRGDSAAYFCASSPDSSYNEQFFGPGTRLTVL.

The rearrangement uses TRBV25-1 and TRBJ1-2; weak D call: TRBD1 (6 bases). CDR1 MGHDK and CDR2 SYGVNS come from the germline V gene. The length of the CDR3 is 12 residues. Trimming took off 5 bases at V and 2 bases at J, with 6 bases between the two ends. For the CDR3, the DNA is TGTGCCAGCAGTAGGGGGAACTATGGCTACACCTTC. It is translated as CASSRGNYGYTF.

This chain links TRBV7-9 with TRBJ2-5, with 9 nucleotides matching TRBD2. Germline V gene sequence: CDR1 SEHNR, CDR2 FQNEAQ (reference sequence). The trim removed 2 bases at V and 4 bases at J, leaving 2 bases unmatched. The CDR3 extends over 14 amino acids. The CDR3 spells CASSLNSGGETQYF. DNA for the CDR3: TGTGCCAGCAGCTTAAATAGCGGGGGAGAGACCCAGTACTTC.